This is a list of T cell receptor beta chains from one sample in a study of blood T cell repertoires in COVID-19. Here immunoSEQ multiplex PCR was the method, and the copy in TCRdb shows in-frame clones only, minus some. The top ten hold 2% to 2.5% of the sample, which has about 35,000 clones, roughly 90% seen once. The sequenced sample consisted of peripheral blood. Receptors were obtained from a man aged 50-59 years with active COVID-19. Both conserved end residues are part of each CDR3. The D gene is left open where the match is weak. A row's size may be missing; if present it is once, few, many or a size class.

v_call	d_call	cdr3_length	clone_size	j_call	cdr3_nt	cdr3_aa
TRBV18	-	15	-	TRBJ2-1	TGTGCCAGCTCACCACCCGGCAGGGTTGGGAATGAGCAGTTCTTC	CASSPPGRVGNEQFF
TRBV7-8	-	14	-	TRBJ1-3	TGTGCCAGCACCCCAAGGGCTACGGGGGACACCATATATTTT	CASTPRATGDTIYF
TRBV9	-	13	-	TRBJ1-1	TGTGCCAGCAGCGTTATGAGGGACACTGAAGCTTTCTTT	CASSVMRDTEAFF
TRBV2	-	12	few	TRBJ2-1	TGTGCCAGCAGTTCGTCGTACACTGAGCAGTTCTTC	CASSSSYTEQFF
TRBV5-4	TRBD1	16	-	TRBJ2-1	TGTGCCAGCAGCTTAGGCGGGACAGGGACTTACAATGAGCAGTTCTTC	CASSLGGTGTYNEQFF
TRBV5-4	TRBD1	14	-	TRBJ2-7	TGTGCCAGCAAGGCAGGGGGCTCCGGCTACGAGCAGTACTTC	CASKAGGSGYEQYF
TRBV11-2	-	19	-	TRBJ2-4	TGTGCCAGCAGCCCGTCAAGGGGTGGCGGGGATCAACTAAAAAACATTCAGTACTTC	CASSPSRGGGDQLKNIQYF
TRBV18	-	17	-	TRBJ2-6	TGTGCCAGCTCGCCAGAGATCCGTTACTCTGGGGCCAACGTCCTGACTTTC	CASSPEIRYSGANVLTF
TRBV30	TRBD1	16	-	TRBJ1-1	TGTGCCTGGAGGCCTGACAGGGGGACTGAGAACACTGAAGCTTTCTTT	CAWRPDRGTENTEAFF
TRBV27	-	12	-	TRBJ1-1	TGTGCCAGCAGTAGCAAAACAGCGGACGCTTTCTTT	CASSSKTADAFF
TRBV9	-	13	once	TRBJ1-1	TGTGCCAGCAGCGTAGGAGCGGGCACTGAAGCTTTCTTT	CASSVGAGTEAFF
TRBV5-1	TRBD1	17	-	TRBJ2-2	TGCGCCAGCAGCTCGGAACCGGGGACAGGGGTAACCGGGGAGCTGTTTTTT	CASSSEPGTGVTGELFF
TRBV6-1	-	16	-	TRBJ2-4	TGTGCCAGCAGTGGAACTCAAGCTTTAGCCAAAAACATTCAGTACTTC	CASSGTQALAKNIQYF
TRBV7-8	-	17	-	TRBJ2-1	TGTGCCAGCAGCTTCCGCCTGCGGGGTCAGGGCGACAATGAGCAGTTCTTC	CASSFRLRGQGDNEQFF
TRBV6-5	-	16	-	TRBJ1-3	TGTGCCAGCAGTTATTCTTCCAGGAACTCGGGAAACACCATATATTTT	CASSYSSRNSGNTIYF
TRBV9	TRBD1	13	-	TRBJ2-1	TGTGCCAGCAGCGCCCAGGGGGACAATGAGCAGTTCTTC	CASSAQGDNEQFF
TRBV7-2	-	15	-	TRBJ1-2	TGTGCCAGCAGCTTAGATCGGGGTCCAATCTATGGCTACACCTTC	CASSLDRGPIYGYTF
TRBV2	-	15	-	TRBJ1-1	TGTGCCAGCAGTGAGTCTGGCAGGGTCTACACTGAAGCTTTCTTT	CASSESGRVYTEAFF
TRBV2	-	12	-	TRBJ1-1	TGTGCCAGCAGTCAGTGGAACACTGAAGCTTTCTTT	CASSQWNTEAFF
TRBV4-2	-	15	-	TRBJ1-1	TGTGCCAGCAGCCAAGTAATGGGTGGGGCGAGGGAAGCTTTCTTT	CASSQVMGGAREAFF
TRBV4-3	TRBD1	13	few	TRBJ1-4	TGCGCCAGCAGCCAAGACAGGGGGGAAAAACTGTTTTTT	CASSQDRGEKLFF
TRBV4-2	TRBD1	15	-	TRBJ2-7	TGTGCCAGCAGCCCCATTGAGACAGGGGCCTACGAGCAGTACTTC	CASSPIETGAYEQYF
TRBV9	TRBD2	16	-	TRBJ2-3	TGTGCCAGCAGCGTAGATCCAGCGGGGGGCACAGATACGCAGTATTTT	CASSVDPAGGTDTQYF
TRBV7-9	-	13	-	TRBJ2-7	TGTGCCAGCAGTCAGGACGGGACCTACGAGCAGTACTTC	CASSQDGTYEQYF
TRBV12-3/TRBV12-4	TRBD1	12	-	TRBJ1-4	TGTGCCAGCAGGGGGGACAGCGAAAAACTGTTTTTT	CASRGDSEKLFF
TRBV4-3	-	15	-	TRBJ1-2	TGCGCCAGCAGCCAAGAAAGGACAGCGATCTATGGCTACACCTTC	CASSQERTAIYGYTF
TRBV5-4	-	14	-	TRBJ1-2	TGTGCCAGCAGCGGTGAAATGGCTGTCTATGGCTACACCTTC	CASSGEMAVYGYTF
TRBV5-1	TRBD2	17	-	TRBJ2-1	TGCGCCAGCACCCGTCGGGGGGGCGTAACGGTCGAGAATGAGCAGTTCTTC	CASTRRGGVTVENEQFF
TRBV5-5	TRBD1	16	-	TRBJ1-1	TGTGCCAGCAGCCATCCACAGGGGAGGCGGTTAACTGAAGCTTTCTTT	CASSHPQGRRLTEAFF
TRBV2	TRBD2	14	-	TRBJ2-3	TGTGCCAGCAGTATAAGGGGAGGGGTAGATACGCAGTATTTT	CASSIRGGVDTQYF
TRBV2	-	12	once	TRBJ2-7	TGTGCCAGCGGCCGTACAACCTACGAGCAGTACTTC	CASGRTTYEQYF
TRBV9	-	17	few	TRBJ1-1	TGTGCCAGCAGCAAAGGTTGGGGGCGGCGAGTCCACACTGAAGCTTTCTTT	CASSKGWGRRVHTEAFF
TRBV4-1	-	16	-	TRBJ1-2	TGCGCCAGCAGCCAGGGGCGAGCGGGAGGGGACTATGGCTACACCTTC	CASSQGRAGGDYGYTF
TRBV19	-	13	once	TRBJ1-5	TGTGCCAGTAGTAAAGAACGGAATCAGCCCCAGCATTTT	CASSKERNQPQHF
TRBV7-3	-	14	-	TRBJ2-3	TGTGCCAGCAGCCCCACCGGGGGAACAGATACGCAGTATTTT	CASSPTGGTDTQYF
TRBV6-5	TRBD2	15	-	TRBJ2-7	TGTGCCAGCAGTTGGGGGACTAGCGGTTTCTACGAGCAGTACTTC	CASSWGTSGFYEQYF
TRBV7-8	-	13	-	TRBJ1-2	TGTGCCAGCAGCTTCGACAGAAACTATGGCTACACCTTC	CASSFDRNYGYTF
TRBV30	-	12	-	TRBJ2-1	TGTGCCTGGAGCCCTCGCGATGGTGAGCAGTTCTTC	CAWSPRDGEQFF
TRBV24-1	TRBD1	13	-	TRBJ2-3	TGTGCCAGCTCCAGGGGGAGCACAGATACGCAGTATTTT	CASSRGSTDTQYF
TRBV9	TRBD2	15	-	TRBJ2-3	TGTGCCAGCAGCGTTACTAGCGTCGACACAGATACGCAGTATTTT	CASSVTSVDTDTQYF
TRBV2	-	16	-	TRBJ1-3	TGTGCCAGCAGTGAACCTTGGAGGGGCTCTGGAAACACCATATATTTT	CASSEPWRGSGNTIYF